Here is one T cell receptor (beta chain) with its context. Its matching antigen is unknown. A read error may explain this, as a much larger clone is one base away. Every immunoSEQ plate was one replicate of a subset's evenly spread DNA. Original processing notes: ImmunoSEQ yielded junction-only sequences lacking quality scores, so filtering differed. Method: immunoSEQ multiplex PCR; TCRdb's copy keeps in-frame clones and lacks some. V, J and clone size reflect that table, while D and trimming were determined from the DNA. The sample records about 96,000 clones, around 47% being singletons. These data are taken from a study of shared clonotypes between healthy human individuals. Overall study context: The donor group consisted of a couple of women and a few men, aged 18 to 49.

Study findings and constraints: It was only blood that was sampled, and tissue repertoires likely differ.

There are 14 residues in the CDR3. Trimming cost V 6 bases and J 4 bases, with 14 bases left between them. CDR1 ENHRY and CDR2 SYGVKD come from the germline V gene. The clonotype originates from a woman in her 40s in good health. Some clones in this sample may be carry-over from other donors' samples. The chain joins TRBV10-3 to TRBJ2-3, with a tentative D call TRBD1 (5 bases). Sequenced: PBMCs. This CDR3 reads CAISRQKSADTQYF. The DNA for the CDR3 is TGTGCCATCAGCCGACAGAAAAGCGCAGATACGCAGTATTTT.